This TCR beta chain was obtained from a study of T cell changes during pregnancy in multiple sclerosis. Unmatched junction bases numbered 5, after V lost 3 bases and J lost 8 bases. The CDR3 extends over 14 amino acids. Germline V gives CDR1 MNHEY, CDR2 SMNVEV (reference sequence). Profiled with immunoSEQ multiplex PCR; TCRdb holds only in-frame clones, not every one. The data contain more than 90,000 clones, about 92% of them singletons. The chain links TRBV27 to TRBJ2-1, with 9 bases lining up with TRBD1. The origin of this receptor is a female donor with multiple sclerosis, enrolled in a pregnancy study. Sequenced here: peripheral blood, sampled in the first trimester of pregnancy. The CDR3 DNA sequence: TGTGCCAGCAGTTTCTGGACAGGGGCATATGAGCAGTTCTTC. This translates into CASSFWTGAYEQFF.